This TCR beta chain is drawn from a study of blood T cell repertoires in COVID-19. Study-level information: Samples of COVID-19 (acute and convalescent) were obtained from the United States, Italy and Spain.

Method: immunoSEQ multiplex PCR; TCRdb's copy keeps in-frame clones and lacks some. The repertoire has about 480,000 clones, more than 70% of them found once; the top ten carry around 12%. This TCR was sampled from a woman in her 50s with COVID-19, enrolled during active disease. Sequencing was carried out using peripheral blood.

As DNA, the CDR3 is TGTGCTAGTGGTTTGGCTTTAACTAGCGGGGGGTTCAATGAGCAGTTCTTC. Protein: CASGLALTSGGFNEQFF. V usage is TRBV12-5 and J usage is TRBJ2-1, with TRBD2 matching 12 bases. V gave up 1 base and J gave up 6 bases; unmatched junction bases: 7. This CDR3 is built from 17 residues. From germline, CDR1 is LGHNT and CDR2 FRNRAP.